This T cell receptor beta chain appears in the sequencing data of a study of T cells after yellow fever vaccination. Study findings and constraints: Post-booster repertoires contained most primary-vaccination clones again (96% CD4, about 90% CD8). Relatively few clonotypes were ones that appeared in both CD4 and CD8 compartments.

Germline V gives CDR1 DFQATT, CDR2 SNEGSKA (reference sequence). With 0 bases removed from V and 5 bases from J, the gap between germline ends came to 7 bases. CDR3 length: 12 amino acids. Turning to this clonotype: The target antigen is unknown.

MiXCR was run by TCRdb on the 5' RACE reads, yielding one entry per CDR3 protein. Among roughly 310,000 distinct CDR3 sequences listed, more than 8.5% were seen once. The gene calls are TRBV20-1 and TRBJ2-5, with D uncertain. This TCR came from a young man who received the YFV17D yellow fever vaccine. Material: PBMCs, obtained on the day of the first yellow fever vaccination. The CDR3 protein is CSARDLRETQYF. The DNA for the CDR3 is TGCAGTGCTAGAGATTTGAGGGAGACCCAGTACTTC.